This TCR beta chain was observed in a study of blood T cell repertoires in COVID-19. Across the whole study: Both acute and convalescent COVID-19 samples were obtained from the United States, Italy and Spain. In each case, the material was cDNA or gDNA derived from T cells, B-cell-depleted T cells, or PBMCs.

Trimming took 3 bases from V and 7 from J, leaving 6 bases between them. CDR3 length: 11 residues. While infection was still active, Seattle patients were enrolled and then followed longitudinally. Authors' methods: It was from reference gene primer amplification that nucleated cell counts were estimated. Data came from immunoSEQ multiplex PCR; TCRdb stores just in-frame clones and leaves some out. V, J and clone size reflect that table, while D and trimming were determined from the DNA. The profile covers fewer than 200,000 clones, with roughly 81% appearing a single time and 8.3% taken by the ten largest.

This chain uses TRBV12-3 or TRBV12-4 with TRBJ1-2; D is possibly TRBD1 (5 bases). The material sequenced was peripheral blood. This receptor was taken from a woman in her sixties with COVID-19, enrolled during active disease. DNA of the CDR3: TGTGCCAGCAGTTTTAGGGGTGGCTACACCTTC. Protein sequence: CASSFRGGYTF.